This T cell receptor beta chain was documented in a study of OX40 agonist ivuxolimab in advanced cancers. V dropped 1 base and J dropped 1 base, with 10 bases sitting between them. This CDR3 is 16 amino acids long. The germline CDR1 and CDR2 sequences are SEHNR and FQNEAQ (reference sequence). This clone came up a few times. The data were produced by immunoSEQ multiplex PCR, yet TCRdb's version contains in-frame clones alone and is incomplete. The sample lists tens of thousands of clones, about 81% occurring once. The genes are TRBV7-9 and TRBJ1-4; D is possibly TRBD1 (5 bases). Sample: CD4+ or CD8+ T cells sorted from blood, taken in a trial of the OX40 agonist ivuxolimab. The receptor was isolated from an adult with an advanced solid tumor such as melanoma, head and neck, liver or kidney cancer. CDR3 DNA sequence: TGTGCCAGCAGCTTAGGAGGGGCGATAACTAATGAAAAACTGTTTTTT. Translating it yields CASSLGGAITNEKLFF.